The sequence of this TCR beta chain was determined in a study of T-cell memory formation after mild COVID-19 (dated by TCRdb to the early 2020s). Study-wide context: Most TCR sequence clusters were specific to one of the two donors. Two young, previously healthy adult volunteers, one female and one male, were included in the cohort. In two donors, T-cell clones that expanded and contracted after mild COVID-19 were followed by sequencing TCRalpha and TCRbeta repertoires longitudinally.

Turning to this clonotype: Which antigen it targets is not known. No base qualities exist here, and no much larger clone lies one base off it.

Ficoll-Paque density gradient centrifugation was the method used to isolate PBMCs. Findings and caveats that apply to the study as a whole: From day 15 to 85, contracting clones showed balanced CD4/CD8 phenotypes, whereas a second wave of clones that expanded from day 15 to 37 leaned towards CD4+. The study covered only two mild cases, and larger cohorts including severe cases with pre-infection samples were considered necessary. The detection of some responding clones in pre-infection memory suggests that pre-existing cross-reactive memory T cells joined the SARS-CoV-2 response. Whether the second-wave clones peaking on day 37 were SARS-CoV-2 specific was not confirmed. Contracting CD4+ clones turned up mainly in the CM and EM memory subsets, whereas EMRA was where CD8+ clones were enriched.

Data came from an Illumina NovaSeq 6000. Using 5'RACE with constant-segment primers, TCRalpha and TCRbeta cDNA libraries were constructed, with sample barcodes and unique molecular identifiers added in the process. Trizol reagent was used to extract RNA from every sample. The libraries were amplified in two PCR steps, and the second step added a second sample barcode and Illumina TruSeq adapters. Sequencing of libraries was performed on an Illumina NovaSeq with 2 x 150 bp paired-end reads. As for how the authors treated the data: The reads were demultiplexed and collapsed into UMI-guided consensus sequences using migec v1.2.7. Using mixcr v2.1.11, UMI consensuses were aligned to TRA and TRB V and J templates and then assembled into clonotypes. Expanded or contracted clonotypes were those called significant by both edgeR and NoisET, with noise models trained on biological replicates. For edgeR calls, the thresholds were a false discovery rate-adjusted p below 0.01 and a log2 fold-change of 1. As an exploratory analysis of dynamics, max-normalized trajectories of the 1000 most abundant clonotypes were examined by PCA with hierarchical clustering. Separately sequenced CD4+ and CD8+ repertoires were used to assign the CD4 or CD8 phenotype of responding clones. In-frame beta chains were kept once TCRdb had trimmed the public reads at Q25 with fastp and called clones with MiXCR. Rows with a matching CDR3 protein are joined into one entry that keeps the most common DNA and genes. TCRdb, rather than the study authors, made the V and J calls. The sample table contains 550,000 to 600,000 distinct CDR3 sequences; only one count was recorded for roughly a fifth of them. Under 8.5% of the sample is in the top ten clones.

The CDR3 goes from the cysteine to the phenylalanine over 15 residues. Just CDR3 DNA is preserved here, 45 bases in frame from base 1. V drops 3 bases and J drops 3 bases, leaving 15 bases in between. Based on the germline V gene, the CDR1 and CDR2 sequences are SGDLS and YYNGEE. Sequences were obtained from PBMCs or a T cell subset sorted from them (not recorded which). The origin of this receptor is an adult woman who had mild COVID-19 (a few samples of this study predate the infection). The sample titles of this study are shuffled in the database, so cell type and time point are left out; the donor was told from shared clones. The chain was built from TRBV9 and TRBJ1-2; 6 matching bases give a weak D call of TRBD1. The sequenced DNA: TGTGCCAGCAGCGGATTCACAGGGTCGGACTATGGCTACACCTTC. It is translated as CASSGFTGSDYGYTF.